This T cell receptor (beta chain) was found in a study of cytomegalovirus exposure and HLA in healthy donors. Study-level findings and limits: A later analysis linked a missense DCLRE1C variant to TCR beta V- and J-gene trimming. Researchers reportedly found TCR beta sequences accurately predicted most subjects' HLA-A and HLA-B alleles.

This clone was seen once. The antigen is unknown. Amplification used 60 Vbeta primers and 13 Jbeta primers. Libraries were prepared by immunoSEQ multiplex PCR; TCRdb keeps only in-frame clonotypes and omits some of them. The table shows under 70,000 clones, with 70% to 90% occurring only once. From germline, CDR1 is SEHNR and CDR2 FQNEAQ (reference sequence). There are 14 residues in the CDR3. The junction had 8 bases not matched to a gene; V was cut back by 4 bases and J by 5 bases. The chain is built from TRBV7-9 and TRBJ2-7, with 7 bases identical to TRBD1. The sequenced sample was PBMCs. The receptor was isolated from a woman aged 25-40 years in good health and CMV-seronegative. The CDR3 nucleotides read TGTGCCAGCAGCTCCCGACAGGGTGGGCACGAGCAGTACTTC. It translates to CASSSRQGGHEQYF.